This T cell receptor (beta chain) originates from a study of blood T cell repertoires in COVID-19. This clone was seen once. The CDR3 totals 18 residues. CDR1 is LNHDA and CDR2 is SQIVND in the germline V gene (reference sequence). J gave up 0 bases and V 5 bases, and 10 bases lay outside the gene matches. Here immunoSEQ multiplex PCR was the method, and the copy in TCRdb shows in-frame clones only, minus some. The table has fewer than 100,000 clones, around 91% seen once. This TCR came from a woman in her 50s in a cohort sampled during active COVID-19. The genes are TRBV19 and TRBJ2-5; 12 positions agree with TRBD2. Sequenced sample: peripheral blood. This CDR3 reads CASSAPRLAGDHQETQYF. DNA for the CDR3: TGTGCCAGTAGTGCCCCCCGACTAGCGGGGGACCACCAAGAGACCCAGTACTTC.